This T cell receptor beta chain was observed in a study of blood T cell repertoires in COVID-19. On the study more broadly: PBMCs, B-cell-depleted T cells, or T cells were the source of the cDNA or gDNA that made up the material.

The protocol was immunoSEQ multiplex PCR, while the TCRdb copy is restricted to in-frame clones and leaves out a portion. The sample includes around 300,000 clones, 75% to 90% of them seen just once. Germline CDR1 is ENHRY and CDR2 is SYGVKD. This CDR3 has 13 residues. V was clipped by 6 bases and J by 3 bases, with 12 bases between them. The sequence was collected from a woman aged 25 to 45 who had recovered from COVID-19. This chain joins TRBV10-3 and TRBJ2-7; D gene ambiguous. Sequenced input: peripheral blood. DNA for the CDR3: TGTGCCATCAGGGGTCGACTGAGCTACGAGCAGTACTTC. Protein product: CAIRGRLSYEQYF.